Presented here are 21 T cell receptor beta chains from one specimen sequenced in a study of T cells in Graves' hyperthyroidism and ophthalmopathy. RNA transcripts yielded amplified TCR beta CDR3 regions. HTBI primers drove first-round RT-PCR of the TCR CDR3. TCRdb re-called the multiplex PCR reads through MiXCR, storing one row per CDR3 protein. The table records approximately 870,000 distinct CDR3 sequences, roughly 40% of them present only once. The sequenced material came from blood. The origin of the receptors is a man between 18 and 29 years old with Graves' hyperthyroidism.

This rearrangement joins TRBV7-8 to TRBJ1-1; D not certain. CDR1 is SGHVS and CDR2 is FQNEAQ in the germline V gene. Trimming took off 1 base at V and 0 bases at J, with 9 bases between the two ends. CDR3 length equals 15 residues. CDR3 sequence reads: CASSLERLLNTEAFF. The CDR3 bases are TGTGCCAGCAGCTTAGAGCGACTATTGAACACTGAAGCTTTCTTT.

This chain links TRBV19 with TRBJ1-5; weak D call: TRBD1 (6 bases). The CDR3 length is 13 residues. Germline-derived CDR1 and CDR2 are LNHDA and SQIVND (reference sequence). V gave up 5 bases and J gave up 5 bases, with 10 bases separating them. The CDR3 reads CASSSGADQPQHF. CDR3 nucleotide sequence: TGTGCCAGTAGTTCAGGGGCTGATCAGCCCCAGCATTTT.

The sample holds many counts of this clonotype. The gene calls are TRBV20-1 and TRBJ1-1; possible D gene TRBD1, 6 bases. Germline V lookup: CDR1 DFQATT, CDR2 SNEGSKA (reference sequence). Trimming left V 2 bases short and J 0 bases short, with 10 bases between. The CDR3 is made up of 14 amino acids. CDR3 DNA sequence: TGCAGTGCTAGATCGCACAGGGTGAACACTGAAGCTTTCTTT. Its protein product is CSARSHRVNTEAFF.

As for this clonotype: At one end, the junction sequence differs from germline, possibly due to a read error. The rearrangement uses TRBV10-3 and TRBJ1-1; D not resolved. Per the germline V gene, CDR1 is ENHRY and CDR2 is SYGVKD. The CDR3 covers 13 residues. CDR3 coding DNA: TGTGCCAGCAGTTACCTAGGGCAGGATGAAGCTTTCTTT. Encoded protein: CASSYLGQDEAFF.

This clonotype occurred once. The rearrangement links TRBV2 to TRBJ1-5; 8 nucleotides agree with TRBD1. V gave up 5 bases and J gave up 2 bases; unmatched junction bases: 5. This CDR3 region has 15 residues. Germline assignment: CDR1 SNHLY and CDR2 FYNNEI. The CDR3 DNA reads TGTGCCAGCAGTTTGTACAGGGGGGGCAATCAGCCCCAGCATTTT. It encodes CASSLYRGGNQPQHF.

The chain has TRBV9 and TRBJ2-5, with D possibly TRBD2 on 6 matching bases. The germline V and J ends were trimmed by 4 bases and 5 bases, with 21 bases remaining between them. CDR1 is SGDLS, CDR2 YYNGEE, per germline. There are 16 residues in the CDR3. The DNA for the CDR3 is TGTGCCAGCAGCATTCAGCCGGAGGGAGGTGCGGAGACCCAGTACTTC. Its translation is CASSIQPEGGAETQYF.

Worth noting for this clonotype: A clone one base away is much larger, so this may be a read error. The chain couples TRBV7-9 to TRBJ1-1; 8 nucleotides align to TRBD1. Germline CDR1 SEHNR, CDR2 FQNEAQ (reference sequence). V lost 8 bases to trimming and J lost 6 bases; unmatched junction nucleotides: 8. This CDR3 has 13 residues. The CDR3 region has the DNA TGTGCCAGCCTAATCTCAGGGGGCTCTGAAGCTTTCTTT. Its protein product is CASLISGGSEAFF. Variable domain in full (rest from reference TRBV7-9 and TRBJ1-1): DTGVSQNPRHKITKRGQNVTFRCDPISEHNRLYWYRQTLGQGPEFLTYFQNEAQLEKSRLLSDRFSAERPKGSFSTLEIQRTEQGDSAMYLCASLISGGSEAFFGQGTRLTVV.

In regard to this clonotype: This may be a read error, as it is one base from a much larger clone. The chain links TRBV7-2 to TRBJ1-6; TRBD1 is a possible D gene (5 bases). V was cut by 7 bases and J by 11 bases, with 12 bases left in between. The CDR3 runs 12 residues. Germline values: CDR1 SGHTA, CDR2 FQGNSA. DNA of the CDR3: TGTGCCAGCAACTTCGGGGGACCACCCCTCCACTTT. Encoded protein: CASNFGGPPLHF.

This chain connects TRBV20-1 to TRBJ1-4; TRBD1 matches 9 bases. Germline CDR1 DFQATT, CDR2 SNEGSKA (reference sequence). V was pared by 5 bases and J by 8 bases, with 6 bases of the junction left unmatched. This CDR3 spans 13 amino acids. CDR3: CSASGTGTEKLFF. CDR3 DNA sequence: TGCAGTGCTTCCGGGACAGGGACCGAAAAACTGTTTTTT.

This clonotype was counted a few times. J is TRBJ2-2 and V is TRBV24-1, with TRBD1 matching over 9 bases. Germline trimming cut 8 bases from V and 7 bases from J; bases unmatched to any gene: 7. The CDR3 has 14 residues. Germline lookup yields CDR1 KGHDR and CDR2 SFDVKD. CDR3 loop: CATKQGAENGELFF. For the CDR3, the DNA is TGTGCCACCAAACAGGGGGCGGAGAACGGGGAGCTGTTTTTT.

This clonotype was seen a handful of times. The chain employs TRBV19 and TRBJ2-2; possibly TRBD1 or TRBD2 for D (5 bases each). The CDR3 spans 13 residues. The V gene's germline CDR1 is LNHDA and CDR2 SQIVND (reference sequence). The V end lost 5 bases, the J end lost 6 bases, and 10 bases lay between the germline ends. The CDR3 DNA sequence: TGTGCCAGTAGTTTCGGGACCTCCGGGGAGCTGTTTTTT. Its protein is CASSFGTSGELFF.

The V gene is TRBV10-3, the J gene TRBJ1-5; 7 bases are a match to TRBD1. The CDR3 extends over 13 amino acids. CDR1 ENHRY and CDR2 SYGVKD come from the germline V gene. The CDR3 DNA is TGTGCTCACCGGGACAGTAACAATCAGCCCCAGCATTTT. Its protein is CAHRDSNNQPQHF.

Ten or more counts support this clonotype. The CDR3 spells CASSSGQPQETQYF. In nucleotides, the CDR3 is TGTGCCAGCAGCTCAGGACAGCCCCAAGAGACCCAGTACTTC. This chain connects TRBV7-8 to TRBJ2-5, with a possible D match to TRBD1 (6 bases). Germline assignment: CDR1 SGHVS and CDR2 FQNEAQ. CDR3 length equals 14 residues. V was cut by 4 bases and J by 1 base, with 10 bases left in between.

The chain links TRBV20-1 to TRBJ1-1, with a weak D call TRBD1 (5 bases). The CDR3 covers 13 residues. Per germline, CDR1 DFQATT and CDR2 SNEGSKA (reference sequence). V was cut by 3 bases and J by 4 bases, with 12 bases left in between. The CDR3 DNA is TGCAGTGCTAGTAGGTTTCAGGGCACTGAAGCTTTCTTT. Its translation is CSASRFQGTEAFF.

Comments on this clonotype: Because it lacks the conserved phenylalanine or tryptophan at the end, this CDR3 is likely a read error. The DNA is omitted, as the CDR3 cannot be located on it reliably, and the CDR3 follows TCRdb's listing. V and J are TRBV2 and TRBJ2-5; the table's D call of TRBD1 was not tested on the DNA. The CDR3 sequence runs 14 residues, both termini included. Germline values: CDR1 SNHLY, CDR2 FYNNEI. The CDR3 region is CASSLGTGDETQHL.

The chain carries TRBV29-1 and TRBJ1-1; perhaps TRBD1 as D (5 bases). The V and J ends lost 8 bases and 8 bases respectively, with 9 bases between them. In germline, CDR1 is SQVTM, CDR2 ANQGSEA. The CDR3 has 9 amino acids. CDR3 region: CSLRTEAFF. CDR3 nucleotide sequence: TGCAGCTTAAGGACAGAAGCTTTCTTT.

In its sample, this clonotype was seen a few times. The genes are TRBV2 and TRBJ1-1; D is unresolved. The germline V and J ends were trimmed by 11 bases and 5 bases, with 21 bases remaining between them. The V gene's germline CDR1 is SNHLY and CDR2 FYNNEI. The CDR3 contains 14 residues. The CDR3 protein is CAPPRVEGGTEAFF. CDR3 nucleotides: TGTGCCCCCCCCCGTGTCGAGGGTGGTACTGAAGCTTTCTTT.

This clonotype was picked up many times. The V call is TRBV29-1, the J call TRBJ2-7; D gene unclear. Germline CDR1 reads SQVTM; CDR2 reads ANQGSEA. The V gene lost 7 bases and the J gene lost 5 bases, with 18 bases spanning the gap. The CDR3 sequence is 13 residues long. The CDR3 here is CSAHLAPADEQYF. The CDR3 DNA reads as TGCAGCGCCCATTTGGCCCCCGCCGACGAGCAGTACTTC.

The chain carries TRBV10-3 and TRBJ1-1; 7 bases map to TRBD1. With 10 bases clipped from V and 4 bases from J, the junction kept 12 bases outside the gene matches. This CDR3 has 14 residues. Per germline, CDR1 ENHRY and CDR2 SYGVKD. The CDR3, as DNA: TGTGCCAGCAGCAAGACAGGGACTTCCACTGAAGCTTTCTTT. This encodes CASSKTGTSTEAFF.

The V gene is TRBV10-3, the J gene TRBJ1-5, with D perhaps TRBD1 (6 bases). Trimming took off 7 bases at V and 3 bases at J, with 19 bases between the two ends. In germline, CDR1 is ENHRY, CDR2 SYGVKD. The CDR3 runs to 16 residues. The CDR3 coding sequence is TGTGCCATCAAGGGGACAACAGAAGGGAACAATCAGCCCCAGCATTTT. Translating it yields CAIKGTTEGNNQPQHF.

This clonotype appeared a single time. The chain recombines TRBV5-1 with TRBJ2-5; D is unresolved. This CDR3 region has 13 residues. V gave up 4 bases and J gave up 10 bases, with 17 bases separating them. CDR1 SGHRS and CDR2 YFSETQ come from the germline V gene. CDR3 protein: CASSTFLLELQYF. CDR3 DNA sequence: TGCGCCAGCAGCACCTTCTTGCTGGAACTCCAGTACTTC.